These 30 T cell receptor beta chains were all obtained from the same sample, sequenced in a study of blood T cell repertoires in COVID-19. The protocol was immunoSEQ multiplex PCR, while the TCRdb copy is restricted to in-frame clones and leaves out a portion. In the table there are roughly 150,000 clones, over 70% of which are singletons. Sequencing was carried out using PBMCs or T cells enriched from blood (not recorded which). The source of these receptors is a middle-aged woman with acute COVID-19.

The rearrangement joins TRBV19 to TRBJ2-1; the match to TRBD2 covers 9 bases. The germline CDR1 and CDR2 sequences are LNHDA and SQIVND (reference sequence). Trimming at V came to 5 bases and at J to 1 base, leaving 12 bases not matched to a gene. This CDR3 region has 18 residues. CDR3 amino acids: CASSLSSSGIRSYNEQFF. CDR3 coding DNA: TGTGCCAGTAGTCTGTCGTCTAGCGGGATCCGATCCTACAATGAGCAGTTCTTC. Full variable domain (missing parts from reference TRBV19 and TRBJ2-1): DGGITQSPKYLFRKEGQNVTLSCEQNLNHDAMYWYRQDPGQGLRLIYYSQIVNDFQKGDIAEGYSVSREKKESFPLTVTSAQKNPTAFYLCASSLSSSGIRSYNEQFFGPGTRLTVL.

The chain links TRBV19 to TRBJ1-4; tentatively, D is TRBD1 (5 bases). The CDR3 is made up of 14 amino acids. The germline V and J ends were trimmed by 6 bases and 7 bases, with 15 bases remaining between them. Germline V gives CDR1 LNHDA, CDR2 SQIVND (reference sequence). The chain's CDR3 is CASSPRAAAEKLFF. The DNA of the CDR3 is TGTGCCAGTAGCCCCAGGGCCGCTGCTGAAAAACTGTTTTTT.

The chain recombines TRBV11-2 with TRBJ2-7; maybe TRBD2 (5 bases). Germline values: CDR1 SGHAT, CDR2 FQNNGV. The ends were cut back, 5 bases at V and 6 bases at J, with 8 bases in the middle. This CDR3 is built from 11 residues. This CDR3 reads CASSRRGEQYF. The CDR3 region has the DNA TGTGCCAGCAGCAGACGGGGCGAGCAGTACTTC.

This chain joins TRBV6-5 and TRBJ1-2; D ambiguous. Germline CDR1 and CDR2: MNHEY and SVGAGI. There are 14 residues in the CDR3. V shed 5 bases and J shed 3 bases, with 13 bases lying between them. CDR3 region: CASSQRTADYGYTF. CDR3 bases: TGTGCCAGCAGTCAGCGGACGGCGGACTATGGCTACACCTTC.

V gene TRBV20-1 combines with J gene TRBJ2-4, with a tentative D call TRBD2 (6 bases). V lost 6 bases, J lost 0 bases, and 18 bases lay in between. The CDR3 has 16 residues. Germline V gives CDR1 DFQATT, CDR2 SNEGSKA (reference sequence). The DNA for the CDR3 is TGCAGTGCCAGTTCCCGCGGGGCCGTAGCCAAAAACATTCAGTACTTC. Translation: CSASSRGAVAKNIQYF.

V and J are TRBV30 and TRBJ2-1; TRBD2 aligns across 9 bases. Germline V gives CDR1 GTSNPN, CDR2 SVGIG (reference sequence). J lost 8 bases, V lost 0 bases, and 11 bases had no gene match. CDR3 length: 16 amino acids. CDR3 DNA: TGTGCCTGGAGTGTACAACTGGCGGGAGGGTTTGATGAGCAGTTCTTC. Encoded protein: CAWSVQLAGGFDEQFF.

The chain links TRBV10-3 to TRBJ1-1; no clear D. V was shortened by 6 bases and J by 1 base, with 6 bases between the two germline ends. CDR3 size: 12 residues. The V gene's germline CDR1 is ENHRY and CDR2 SYGVKD. The CDR3: CAISERNTEAFF. The CDR3 nucleotides read TGTGCCATCAGCGAGCGGAACACTGAAGCTTTCTTT.

The chain combines TRBV19 with TRBJ2-4, with TRBD2 matching 9 bases. Germline V gives CDR1 LNHDA, CDR2 SQIVND (reference sequence). This CDR3 region has 15 residues. V dropped 7 bases and J dropped 3; count of bases not matched to a gene: 7. The CDR3 nucleotides are TGTGCCAGTACTCGGCGGGAGGGGAGCAAAAACATTCAGTACTTC. Encoded protein: CASTRREGSKNIQYF.

This sequence joins TRBV7-9 and TRBJ2-2; TRBD1 is a possible D gene (5 bases). Deletions cut 6 bases from V and 6 bases from J, with 14 bases between. The CDR3 runs to 14 residues. CDR1 and CDR2 (germline): SEHNR, FQNEAQ (reference sequence). Written as DNA, the CDR3 is TGTGCCAGCAGATATCAGGGTGGGGCCGGGGAGCTGTTTTTT. Translating it yields CASRYQGGAGELFF.

This chain joins TRBV10-2 and TRBJ1-1, with 7 positions matching TRBD1. J lost 4 bases, V lost 6 bases, and 11 bases had no gene match. The CDR3 has 15 amino acids. Germline V gives CDR1 WSHSY, CDR2 SAAADI. The CDR3: CASSQLTGRRTEAFF. The CDR3 DNA reads as TGCGCCAGCAGCCAACTGACAGGGAGGCGCACTGAAGCTTTCTTT.

The chain joins TRBV4-2 to TRBJ1-3, with 9 bases identical to TRBD1. With 0 bases clipped from V and 2 bases from J, the junction kept 2 bases outside the gene matches. The CDR3 runs to 16 residues. From germline, CDR1 is LGHNA and CDR2 YNFKEQ. In DNA, the CDR3 is TGTGCCAGCAGCCAAGAGGGGACAGGGCCTGGAAACACCATATATTTT. Amino acid sequence: CASSQEGTGPGNTIYF.

This clone was counted a few times. This sequence joins TRBV5-1 and TRBJ2-1; TRBD2 matches 13 bases. CDR1 is SGHRS, CDR2 YFSETQ, per germline. V lost 7 bases to trimming and J lost 5 bases; unmatched junction nucleotides: 6. This CDR3 contains 15 residues. The CDR3 sequence is CASRGTSGMNNEQFF. DNA for the CDR3: TGCGCCAGCCGGGGGACTAGCGGGATGAACAATGAGCAGTTCTTC.

J is TRBJ2-3 and V is TRBV6-1; possibly TRBD1 for D (6 bases). The CDR3 is 15 amino acids. V lost 1 base and J lost 9, with 17 bases in between. Germline loops: CDR1 MNHNS, CDR2 SASEGT. The DNA for the CDR3 is TGTGCCAGCAGTGAAGAGGTAACGGGACATCGCACGCAGTATTTT. Its translation is CASSEEVTGHRTQYF.

V usage is TRBV4-1 and J usage is TRBJ2-2; TRBD1 aligns across 9 bases. Germline V gives CDR1 MGHRA, CDR2 YSYEKL. There are 19 residues in the CDR3. The J segment lost 5 bases and the V segment lost 3 bases, leaving 16 bases of the junction unmatched. Here the CDR3 reads CASSQDLRNRGRWTGELFF. The CDR3 nucleotides read TGCGCCAGCAGCCAGGACCTGAGGAACAGGGGGCGATGGACCGGGGAGCTGTTTTTT.

CDR3 DNA sequence: TGTGCCAGCAGCCAACGATGGACAGGGGGCCCCTCTAACTATGGCTACACCTTC. Translated: CASSQRWTGGPSNYGYTF. The chain is built from TRBV3-1 (or the pseudogene TRBV3-2) and TRBJ1-2; TRBD1 agrees at 11 bases. Germline assignment: CDR1 LGHDT and CDR2 YNNKEL (reference sequence). The CDR3 extends over 18 amino acids. With V trimmed by 2 bases and J by 0 bases, 8 bases remained unmatched.

This chain joins TRBV11-3 and TRBJ2-6; D is possibly TRBD1 (6 bases). The CDR3 has 16 residues. With 1 base removed from V and 4 bases from J, the gap between germline ends came to 11 bases. Looked up from germline, CDR1 is SGHNT and CDR2 is YENEEA. DNA for the CDR3: TGTGCCAGCAGCTTAGGGGGGACACGAGGGGCCAACGTCCTGACTTTC. Translation gives CASSLGGTRGANVLTF.

This clone was seen only once. The CDR3 sequence: CASRWGPFYGYTF. The CDR3 DNA reads as TGCGCCAGCAGATGGGGGCCCTTCTATGGCTACACCTTC. The gene calls are TRBV5-1 and TRBJ1-2; D is perhaps TRBD1 (6 bases). Germline V gene lookup returns CDR1 SGHRS and CDR2 YFSETQ. This CDR3 has 13 residues. V was cut by 5 bases and J by 4 bases, with 12 bases left in between.

The V gene is TRBV9, the J gene TRBJ1-2, with 11 bases matching TRBD1. J lost 3 bases, V lost 0 bases, and 7 bases had no gene match. The CDR3 spans 17 residues. Per the germline V gene, CDR1 is SGDLS and CDR2 is YYNGEE. CDR3 DNA sequence: TGTGCCAGCAGCGTAGAGGACAGGGGGCGTAATTACTATGGCTACACCTTC. Protein sequence: CASSVEDRGRNYYGYTF.

This chain joins TRBV3-1 (or the pseudogene TRBV3-2) and TRBJ2-2; no definite D call. The CDR3 has 11 amino acids. V lost 5 bases to trimming and J lost 6 bases, with 4 bases between them. CDR1 is LGHDT, CDR2 YNNKEL, per germline (reference sequence). As DNA, the CDR3 is TGTGCCAGCAGCACTCCCGGGGAGCTGTTTTTT. It translates to CASSTPGELFF.

The J gene is TRBJ1-1, the V gene TRBV7-8, with 10 bases identical to TRBD1. The J segment lost 5 bases and the V segment lost 5 bases, leaving 2 bases of the junction unmatched. CDR1 is SGHVS and CDR2 is FQNEAQ in the germline V gene. This CDR3 comprises 13 residues. For the CDR3, the DNA is TGTGCCAGCAGCCGGGACAGGGGAACTGAAGCTTTCTTT. This translates into CASSRDRGTEAFF.

The chain combines TRBV9 with TRBJ2-3, with 10 nucleotides matching TRBD2. The CDR3 runs to 15 residues. V dropped 4 bases and J dropped 4; count of bases not matched to a gene: 6. From germline, CDR1 is SGDLS and CDR2 YYNGEE. CDR3 in amino acids: CASSRSGRRADTQYF. CDR3 bases: TGTGCCAGCAGCCGTAGCGGGAGGAGGGCAGATACGCAGTATTTT.

The chain uses TRBV5-4 and TRBJ1-2; tentative D call: TRBD1 (6 bases). Germline-derived CDR1 and CDR2 are SGHNT and YYREEE (reference sequence). Trimming took off 0 bases at V and 1 base at J, with 7 bases between the two ends. This CDR3 has 14 amino acids. Here the CDR3 DNA reads TGTGCCAGCAGCTTGGAACAGGGTAACTATGGCTACACCTTC. Translated: CASSLEQGNYGYTF.

The rearrangement links TRBV7-9 to TRBJ2-1, with TRBD2 matching over 10 bases. This CDR3 is 16 amino acids long. V dropped 5 bases and J dropped 8; count of bases not matched to a gene: 12. From germline, CDR1 is SEHNR and CDR2 FQNEAQ (reference sequence). For the CDR3, the DNA is TGTGCCAGCAGCGCCCCGCTAGCGGGAGCGTTCTATGAGCAGTTCTTC. Encoded protein: CASSAPLAGAFYEQFF.

The V call is TRBV5-1, the J call TRBJ2-2, with D perhaps matching TRBD2 (6 bases). Germline CDR1 reads SGHRS; CDR2 reads YFSETQ. The CDR3 spans 15 residues. Trimming took 5 bases from V and 4 from J, leaving 15 bases between them. CDR3 loop: CASSPLAMGTGELFF. In DNA, the CDR3 is TGCGCCAGCAGTCCGCTAGCGATGGGCACCGGGGAGCTGTTTTTT.

The J gene is TRBJ2-5, the V gene TRBV29-1; possible D gene TRBD2, 6 bases. CDR1 is SQVTM, CDR2 ANQGSEA, per germline. Deletions cut 1 base from V and 0 bases from J, with 15 bases between. This CDR3 has 16 amino acids. The CDR3 coding sequence is TGCAGCGTTGAAGCTTGGGAGGAACTGTACCAAGAGACCCAGTACTTC. Protein sequence: CSVEAWEELYQETQYF.

The rearrangement joins TRBV6-5 to TRBJ2-7; 12 bases are a match to TRBD1. V gave up 2 bases and J gave up 4 bases; unmatched junction bases: 3. The CDR3 consists of 15 residues. Germline V lookup: CDR1 MNHEY, CDR2 SVGAGI. Written as DNA, the CDR3 is TGTGCCAGCAGTTACCGGGACAGGGGGCAATACGAGCAGTACTTC. As protein: CASSYRDRGQYEQYF.

J is TRBJ2-2 and V is TRBV6-1; 7 bases match TRBD1. CDR3 length: 14 residues. Losses at the gene ends were 1 base for V and 6 bases for J; bases not matched to a gene: 2. Germline lookup yields CDR1 MNHNS and CDR2 SASEGT. The CDR3 bases are TGTGCCAGCAGTGAAGGAGGGGGCGCCGGGGAGCTGTTTTTT. It specifies CASSEGGGAGELFF.

This clone occurred a few times. This chain joins TRBV7-9 and TRBJ1-1; D not certain. CDR1 and CDR2 (germline): SEHNR, FQNEAQ (reference sequence). The CDR3 length is 15 residues. Between the trimmed V and J ends, which lost 5 bases and 5 bases, there was a span of 18 bases. The CDR3: CASSIGFGELTEAFF. As DNA, the CDR3 is TGTGCCAGCAGCATTGGGTTCGGGGAATTGACTGAAGCTTTCTTT.

The chain links TRBV5-1 to TRBJ2-5, with D tentatively TRBD1 (5 bases). CDR3 length: 11 residues. V was pared by 6 bases and J by 4 bases, with 7 bases between. CDR1 SGHRS and CDR2 YFSETQ come from the germline V gene. Here the CDR3 DNA reads TGCGCCAGCAAAGGGGTAGAGACCCAGTACTTC. It is translated as CASKGVETQYF. Full variable domain (remainder filled in from reference TRBV5-1 and TRBJ2-5): KAGVTQTPRYLIKTRGQQVTLSCSPISGHRSVSWYQQTPGQGLQFLFEYFSETQRNKGNFPGRFSGRQFSNSRSEMNVSTLELGDSALYLCASKGVETQYFGPGTRLLVL.

V is TRBV6-5 and J is TRBJ1-6; 9 bases match TRBD1. The J segment lost 12 bases and the V segment lost 6 bases, leaving 6 bases of the junction unmatched. Germline CDR1 and CDR2: MNHEY and SVGAGI. This CDR3 is built from 13 residues. The chain's CDR3 is CASRDRGVGPLHF. The CDR3 DNA follows: TGTGCCAGCAGGGACAGGGGCGTGGGACCCCTCCACTTT.